This T cell receptor beta chain stems from a study of identifying expanded T cells in peripheral blood. TCRdb's table, derived via immunoSEQ multiplex PCR, lists solely in-frame clones and lacks some. Of 120,000 or so clones listed, approximately 88% were seen once; the top ten hold approximately 3%. Healthy donors had no documented immune events, such as infections, while sampled. This clone was seen a single time. Antigen: not known. Whole-study results and caveats: About 1.3 clones differed between technical replicates, versus approximately 17 and 20 over time. Clone count variance between roughly two-week samples rose with total template count.

The CDR3 is 15 residues long. The V end lost 0 bases, the J end lost 4 bases, and 13 bases lay between the germline ends. Germline V gene sequence: CDR1 MNHEY, CDR2 SVGAGI. The origin of this receptor is a person aged 18 to 70 in good health. The sample was blood. This chain joins TRBV6-5 and TRBJ2-7, with a possible D match to TRBD2 (5 bases). The CDR3 reads CASSYSTGGGYEQYF. The CDR3 DNA reads as TGTGCCAGCAGTTACTCGACCGGCGGAGGTTACGAGCAGTACTTC.